This T cell receptor (beta chain) was sequenced for a study of T cell responses to AZD1222 COVID-19 vaccine. CDR3 length: 13 residues. V was cut by 0 bases and J by 5 bases, with 7 bases left in between. CDR1 and CDR2 (germline): LGHDT, YNNKEL (reference sequence). Study-level findings and limits: Just 5 to 7 people given AZD1222 tested seropositive at baseline. Clonal diversity was possibly underestimated, and white British individuals and females predominated among donors. As reported, nearly half of all spike-specific TCRs target variant regions that are unmutated. Spike-specific TCR breadth rose after two AZD1222 doses, and depth rose as well.

Repertoires were generated with immunoSEQ multiplex PCR, while TCRdb's copy carries only in-frame clones and drops some. The repertoire has approximately 150,000 clones, 91% of them found once; the top ten carry roughly 1.2%. With regard to this clone: Its antigen remains unknown.

The sample was peripheral blood, taken 28 days after the second AZD1222 dose. The chain couples TRBV3-1 (or the pseudogene TRBV3-2) to TRBJ1-1; D remains unclear. This receptor was obtained from an adult who received the AZD1222 COVID-19 vaccine. The CDR3 bases are TGTGCCAGCAGCCAAGATCGGGGTACTGAAGCTTTCTTT. Translation: CASSQDRGTEAFF.